This T cell receptor beta chain was captured by sequencing in a study of OX40 agonist ivuxolimab in advanced cancers. Looking at the study overall: Ivuxolimab, which targeted the costimulatory receptor OX40 (CD134), was an agonistic, fully human IgG2 monoclonal antibody. Intravenous ivuxolimab was administered to patients every 2 weeks at six dose levels: 0.01, 0.1, 0.3, 1.5, 3 and 10 mg/kg. Among the approximately 50 dose-escalation patients, around 19 had hepatocellular carcinoma, roughly 15 melanoma, 9 renal cell carcinoma and 9 head and neck cancer. In the dose-escalation cohort, nearly 85% of patients were male, and the mean age was around 60 years with a range of about 20 to 90. Prior anti-PD-1, anti-PD-L1 or anti-CTLA-4 therapy was permitted, and approximately 41% of dose-escalation patients had received checkpoint inhibitors. Partial responses occurred in three dose-escalation patients: two with cutaneous melanoma and one with hepatocellular carcinoma. The point of sequencing TCRbeta in the periphery was to test whether ivuxolimab changed TCR sequence diversity and drove clonal T-cell expansion. The paper covers the monotherapy dose-escalation part of the phase I ivuxolimab trial, which included N of about 50 patients.

As concerns this clone: Its binding antigen is unknown. Base quality data are lacking; no much larger clone is found one base away.

Based on the germline V gene (reference sequence), the CDR1 and CDR2 sequences are LNHDA and SQIVND. For this chain, trimming is 2 bases at the V end and 3 bases at the J end, and the number of junction bases without a gene match is 8. From the cysteine through the phenylalanine, the CDR3 covers 16 amino acids. Left in the record is the CDR3 DNA by itself, 48 bases read in frame from the first base. Genomic DNA was extracted from sorted cells for sequencing of the TCRbeta CDR3 region. The immunoSEQ Assay was used for sequencing of TCRbeta CDR3 regions. TCRdb carries this immuneACCESS record with in-frame sequences only. Its versions omit some clonotypes, under half of them owing to an unresolved V gene in the studies checked, with the rest unexplained. This sample holds roughly 29,000 clones; around nine tenths were observed only once. 8% to 9.5% of the sample lies in the top ten. Patients with a history of autoimmune disease or receiving systemic immunosuppression were excluded from the trial. Peripheral blood for TCR sequencing was drawn from every dose cohort at baseline, at cycle 4 day 1 and at cycle 7 day 1. The samples were drawn from a first-in-human, open-label, multicenter phase I dose-escalation trial of ivuxolimab. Adults with locally advanced or metastatic melanoma, renal cell carcinoma, hepatocellular carcinoma or head and neck squamous cell carcinoma were enrolled in the trial. Before TCR sequencing, CD4+ and CD8+ T cells were separately sorted from peripheral blood.

Overall study results and their limits: After ivuxolimab, expanded clones were on average more numerous among CD8+ T cells than among CD4+ T cells. Clonal expansion of both CD4+ and CD8+ blood T cells was observed from baseline to week 6 at doses 0.1 to 3.0 mg/kg. Antigen specificity was not determined for the clonally expanded peripheral T cells. Partial responders in the 0.1-3.0 mg/kg groups had among the lowest normalized peripheral clonal expansion, especially among CD8+ T cells. Low levels of normalized T-cell clonal expansion were also shown by some nonresponding patients.

The sequenced sample was CD4+ or CD8+ T cells sorted from blood, obtained in a trial of the OX40 agonist ivuxolimab. The sequence links TRBV19 to TRBJ2-7; a stretch of 9 junction bases matches TRBD1. This TCR was recovered from an adult with an advanced solid tumor such as melanoma, head and neck, liver or kidney cancer. The CDR3 protein sequence reads: CASSIFLPGQGYEQYF. The DNA sequence is as follows: TGTGCCAGTAGTATATTTCTTCCGGGACAGGGCTACGAGCAGTACTTC. Extended through the reference TRBV19 and TRBJ2-7 proteins, this CDR3 yields the full variable domain: DGGITQSPKYLFRKEGQNVTLSCEQNLNHDAMYWYRQDPGQGLRLIYYSQIVNDFQKGDIAEGYSVSREKKESFPLTVTSAQKNPTAFYLCASSIFLPGQGYEQYFGPGTRLTVT.